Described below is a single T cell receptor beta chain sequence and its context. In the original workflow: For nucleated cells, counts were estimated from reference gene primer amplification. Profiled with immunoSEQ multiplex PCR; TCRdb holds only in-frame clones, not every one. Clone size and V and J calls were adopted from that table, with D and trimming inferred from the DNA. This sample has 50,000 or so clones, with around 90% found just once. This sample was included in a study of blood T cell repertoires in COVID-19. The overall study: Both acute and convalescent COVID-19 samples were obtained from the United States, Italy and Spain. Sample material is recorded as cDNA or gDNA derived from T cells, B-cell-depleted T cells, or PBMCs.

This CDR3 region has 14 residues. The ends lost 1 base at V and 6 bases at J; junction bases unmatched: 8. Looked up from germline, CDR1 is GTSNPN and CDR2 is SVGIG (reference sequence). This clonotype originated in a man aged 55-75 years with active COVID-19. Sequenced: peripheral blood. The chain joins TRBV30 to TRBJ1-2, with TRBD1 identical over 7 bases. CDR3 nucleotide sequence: TGTGCCTGGAGTGACGACAGGGCGTATGATGGCTACACCTTC. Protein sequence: CAWSDDRAYDGYTF.